The entry below gives a single TCR beta chain sequence along with its context. Antigen specificity is unknown. Assay: immunoSEQ multiplex PCR; the TCRdb copy retains only in-frame clones and omits some. Seen here are over 130,000 clones, about 93% observed once, and the top ten hold 3% to 3.5%. The data derive from a study of T cell responses to AZD1222 COVID-19 vaccine. Findings and caveats of the study: Donor demographics were predominantly white British with a female majority; clonal diversity may be underestimated. Reportedly, nearly half of unique spike TCRs recognized epitopes outside B.1.351/B.1.1.7 mutations. Spike-specific TCR breadth and depth grew following two AZD1222 doses. Of the AZD1222 recipients, only six were seropositive at baseline.

CDR3 length: 14 residues. In germline, CDR1 is SNHLY, CDR2 FYNNEI. V gave up 4 bases and J gave up 3 bases; unmatched junction bases: 5. The chain links TRBV2 to TRBJ2-7; 8 nucleotides match TRBD2. The receptor comes from an adult who received the AZD1222 COVID-19 vaccine. The sample in question was peripheral blood, obtained 28 days after the second AZD1222 dose. CDR3 loop: CASSGSGDFYEQYF. The CDR3 DNA reads TGTGCCAGCAGTGGTAGCGGGGACTTCTACGAGCAGTACTTC.